The source of this TCR beta chain is a study of Ad26.COV2.S vaccination and SARS-CoV-2 variants. Study overall: The vaccine Ad26.COV2.S was put into the muscle once, or twice with 56 days between.

Documented treatment: some 20 received Ad26.COV2.S at low or high dose, single or two shots; about 5 received placebo; per-sample allocation not given. Sampling occurred on day 63 after the first vaccine or placebo injection. Data came from immunoSEQ multiplex PCR; TCRdb stores just in-frame clones and leaves some out. Counted here are approximately 450,000 clones, 75% to 95% occurring once; the ten biggest clones make up more than 10%. This CDR3 spans 15 amino acids. Looked up from germline, CDR1 is MNHEY and CDR2 is SVGAGI. Trimming took off 0 bases at V and 4 bases at J, with 13 bases between the two ends. Details on this clone: The antigen is undetermined.

The study's findings and limits: The authors reported substantial breadth in spike-specific CD8+ and CD4+ T cell responses after vaccination.

The sequence derives from a person between 18 and 65 years old who received the Ad26.COV2.S COVID-19 vaccine or a placebo. The genes are TRBV6-5 and TRBJ2-7; tentatively, D is TRBD1 (6 bases). Sequences were derived from peripheral blood, sampled in a trial of Ad26.COV2.S vaccine versus placebo. CDR3 amino acids: CASSYSGTKSYEQYF. The CDR3 DNA follows: TGTGCCAGCAGTTACTCGGGGACAAAGAGTTACGAGCAGTACTTC.